This T cell receptor beta chain came from a study of blood T cell repertoires in COVID-19. Looking at the study overall: PBMCs, B-cell-depleted T cells, or T cells were the source of the cDNA or gDNA that made up the material.

In the original processing: Quantification of nucleated cells was approximated via reference gene primer amplification. Profiled with immunoSEQ multiplex PCR; TCRdb holds only in-frame clones, not every one. V and J calls plus clone size are reproduced from that table; the DNA served to infer D and trimming. The data hold some 290,000 clones, with roughly 90% observed a single time. Participants reported their clinical history, and cohort assignment relied on those reports. Up to 2 weeks before entering the study, exposed participants had met a COVID-19 case. Germline CDR1 and CDR2: LNHDA and SQIVND (reference sequence). The V and J ends lost 5 bases and 2 bases respectively, with 13 bases between them. CDR3 length equals 15 residues.

Input material: PBMCs or T cells enriched from blood (not recorded which). The receptor was derived from a woman under 40 who had been exposed to COVID-19. The rearrangement uses TRBV19 and TRBJ1-5; D is unclear. The CDR3 loop reads CASSQAAWGNQPQHF. In DNA form, the CDR3 reads TGTGCCAGTAGTCAGGCCGCGTGGGGCAATCAGCCCCAGCATTTT.